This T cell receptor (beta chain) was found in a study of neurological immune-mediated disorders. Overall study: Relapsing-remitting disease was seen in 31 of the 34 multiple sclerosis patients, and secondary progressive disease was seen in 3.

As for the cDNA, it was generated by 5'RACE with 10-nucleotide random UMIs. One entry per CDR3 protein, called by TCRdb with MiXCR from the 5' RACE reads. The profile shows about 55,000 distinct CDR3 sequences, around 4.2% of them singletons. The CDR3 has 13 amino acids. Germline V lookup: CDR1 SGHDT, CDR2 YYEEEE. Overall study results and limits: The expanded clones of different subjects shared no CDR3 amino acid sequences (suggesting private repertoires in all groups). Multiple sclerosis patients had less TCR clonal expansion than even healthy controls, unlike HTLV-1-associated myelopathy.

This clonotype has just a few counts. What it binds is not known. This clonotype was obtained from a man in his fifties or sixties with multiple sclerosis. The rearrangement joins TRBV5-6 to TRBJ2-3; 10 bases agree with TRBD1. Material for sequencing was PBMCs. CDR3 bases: TGTGCAGATGACAGGGGGCAGGCAGATACGCAGTATTTT. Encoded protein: CADDRGQADTQYF.